A single sample gave rise to the 24 T cell receptor beta chains below, sequenced in a study of cytomegalovirus exposure and HLA in healthy donors. 13 Jbeta primers and 60 Vbeta primers were used for the PCR. Measured with immunoSEQ multiplex PCR; TCRdb has only the in-frame clones, and not every one. This repertoire shows around 97,000 clones, 76% found once; its top ten account for 10%. Sequenced material: PBMCs. The receptors shown here come from a woman aged 18-35 years in good health and CMV-seropositive.

In nucleotides, the CDR3 is TGTGCCAGCAGTGAAAGGGGGACTAGCGGGAGCACAGATACGCAGTATTTT. Protein sequence: CASSERGTSGSTDTQYF. The V gene is TRBV2, the J gene TRBJ2-3, with TRBD2 matching 12 bases. The CDR3 covers 17 residues. The germline V gene has CDR1 SNHLY and CDR2 FYNNEI. The V gene end was trimmed by 2 bases and the J gene end by 0 bases; junction bases not matched to a gene: 3.

The V gene is TRBV7-9, the J gene TRBJ2-3, with 10 bases fitting TRBD2. V gave up 3 bases and J gave up 0 bases; unmatched junction bases: 3. CDR3 length: 16 amino acids. Germline V gives CDR1 SEHNR, CDR2 FQNEAQ (reference sequence). CDR3 sequence (DNA): TGTGCCAGCAGCTTCTGGACTAGCGGAAGCACAGATACGCAGTATTTT. It encodes CASSFWTSGSTDTQYF.

The chain is built from TRBV6-1 and TRBJ2-1; the D gene is possibly TRBD1 (6 bases). The CDR3 totals 14 residues. Trimming removed 6 bases from V and 3 bases from J, with 12 bases in between. Per the germline V gene, CDR1 is MNHNS and CDR2 is SASEGT. CDR3 coding DNA: TGTGCCAGCAGGCCCGAGACAGGCTACAATGAGCAGTTCTTC. It is translated as CASRPETGYNEQFF.

The chain carries TRBV11-2 and TRBJ2-3; no clear D gene. V lost 4 bases to trimming and J lost 1 base, with 12 bases between them. This CDR3 is 15 amino acids long. The germline V gene has CDR1 SGHAT and CDR2 FQNNGV. CDR3 bases: TGTGCCAGCAGCTCGAAGCAAATCGGCACAGATACGCAGTATTTT. Its protein product is CASSSKQIGTDTQYF.

This rearrangement joins TRBV27 to TRBJ2-7; no firm D call. The CDR3 is 14 amino acids. Trimming removed 5 bases at V and 2 bases at J, with 13 bases between. The germline gives CDR1 MNHEY, CDR2 SMNVEV (reference sequence). This CDR3 is CASSITFSAYEQYF. The DNA for the CDR3 is TGTGCCAGCAGTATCACTTTCTCGGCCTACGAGCAGTACTTC.

The chain uses TRBV28 and TRBJ1-5; 7 bases line up with TRBD1. V trimming: 1 base; J trimming: 3 bases; junction bases outside the gene matches: 3. The germline V gene encodes CDR1 MDHEN and CDR2 SYDVKM. The CDR3 has 15 residues. CDR3 sequence reads: CASSLLQGTNQPQHF. CDR3 DNA: TGTGCCAGCAGTTTATTACAGGGGACCAATCAGCCCCAGCATTTT. Together with reference TRBV28 and TRBJ1-5, the CDR3 gives the full variable domain: DVKVTQSSRYLVKRTGEKVFLECVQDMDHENMFWYRQDPGLGLRLIYFSYDVKMKEKGDIPEGYSVSREKKERFSLILESASTNQTSMYLCASSLLQGTNQPQHFGDGTRLSIL.

This chain connects TRBV18 to TRBJ2-6; possible D gene TRBD1, 5 bases. In germline, CDR1 is KGHSH, CDR2 LQKENI. Trimming took 3 bases from V and 4 from J, leaving 16 bases between them. CDR3 length equals 17 residues. The CDR3 protein is CASSPAGPRLGANVLTF. The CDR3, as DNA: TGTGCCAGCTCACCGGCAGGGCCCCGCCTGGGGGCCAACGTCCTGACTTTC.

The V call is TRBV5-1, the J call TRBJ2-5; 7 nucleotides match TRBD1. The trim removed 0 bases at V and 4 bases at J, leaving 3 bases unmatched. The CDR3 extends over 14 amino acids. Germline CDR1 is SGHRS and CDR2 is YFSETQ. The CDR3 protein is CASSLADRRETQYF. In DNA form, the CDR3 reads TGCGCCAGCAGCTTGGCGGACAGGCGAGAGACCCAGTACTTC. Together with reference TRBV5-1 and TRBJ2-5, the CDR3 gives the full variable domain: KAGVTQTPRYLIKTRGQQVTLSCSPISGHRSVSWYQQTPGQGLQFLFEYFSETQRNKGNFPGRFSGRQFSNSRSEMNVSTLELGDSALYLCASSLADRRETQYFGPGTRLLVL.

The chain uses TRBV29-1 and TRBJ2-5; D not resolved. Deletions cut 8 bases from V and 7 bases from J, with 20 bases between. The CDR3 runs to 13 residues. Looked up from germline, CDR1 is SQVTM and CDR2 is ANQGSEA. CDR3 sequence (DNA): TGCAGCCCGATTTTAAGCGCCAGTGGGACCCAGTACTTC. Translation: CSPILSASGTQYF.

The chain is built from TRBV28 and TRBJ1-4; tentatively, D is TRBD1 (6 bases). This CDR3 is 13 amino acids long. Trimming left V 2 bases short and J 8 bases short, with 9 bases between. In germline, CDR1 is MDHEN, CDR2 SYDVKM. The CDR3 region is CASSLRDTEKLFF. In DNA, the CDR3 is TGTGCCAGCAGTTTACGGGACACGGAAAAACTGTTTTTT.

There are a few counts of this clone. In DNA, the CDR3 is TGCAGCGCGGGGAATGGCTACGAGCAGTACTTC. Protein: CSAGNGYEQYF. The J gene is TRBJ2-7, the V gene TRBV29-1; weak D call: TRBD2 (5 bases). There are 11 residues in the CDR3. Germline lookup yields CDR1 SQVTM and CDR2 ANQGSEA. V was pared by 7 bases and J by 3 bases, with 10 bases between.

V usage is TRBV19 and J usage is TRBJ1-1; 11 bases agree with TRBD1. The V gene's germline CDR1 is LNHDA and CDR2 SQIVND (reference sequence). The CDR3 totals 14 residues. Losses at the gene ends were 6 bases for V and 3 bases for J; bases not matched to a gene: 3. The DNA for the CDR3 is TGTGCCAGTAGCCCGGACAGGGGGCACACTGAAGCTTTCTTT. Its protein is CASSPDRGHTEAFF.

The rearrangement uses TRBV5-1 and TRBJ1-6; a possible D gene is TRBD1 (6 bases). The CDR3 is 16 residues long. With 4 bases removed from V and 7 bases from J, the gap between germline ends came to 18 bases. Per germline, CDR1 SGHRS and CDR2 YFSETQ. In DNA, the CDR3 is TGCGCCAGCAGCCAGAATGCGGGGGCGGGAAATTCACCCCTCCACTTT. Amino acids: CASSQNAGAGNSPLHF.

The rearrangement joins TRBV5-4 to TRBJ2-5; TRBD2 aligns across 12 bases. In germline, CDR1 is SGHNT, CDR2 YYREEE (reference sequence). The CDR3 covers 16 residues. Losses at the gene ends were 5 bases for V and 4 bases for J; bases not matched to a gene: 9. The CDR3 loop reads CASSSGLAGSTETQYF. CDR3 bases: TGTGCCAGCAGTTCTGGACTAGCGGGATCCACAGAGACCCAGTACTTC. The full variable domain, rest sourced from reference TRBV5-4 and TRBJ2-5, is ETGVTQSPTHLIKTRGQQVTLRCSSQSGHNTVSWYQQALGQGPQFIFQYYREEENGRGNFPPRFSGLQFPNYSSELNVNALELDDSALYLCASSSGLAGSTETQYFGPGTRLLVL.

The chain combines TRBV18 with TRBJ1-5; D is possibly TRBD1 (5 bases). CDR1 and CDR2 (germline): KGHSH, LQKENI. V lost 5 bases, J lost 6 bases, and 14 bases lay in between. The CDR3 covers 14 residues. The CDR3 region is CASSTWGGSQPQHF. DNA of the CDR3: TGTGCCAGCTCAACGTGGGGGGGGAGTCAGCCCCAGCATTTT.

The gene calls are TRBV30 and TRBJ2-1; possibly TRBD2 for D (6 bases). CDR1 is GTSNPN, CDR2 SVGIG, per germline (reference sequence). The CDR3 has 12 residues. V gave up 2 bases and J gave up 12 bases, with 14 bases separating them. The CDR3 sequence: CAWSRATGGQFF. In DNA form, the CDR3 reads TGTGCCTGGAGTAGGGCTACCGGGGGGCAGTTCTTC.

The chain joins TRBV15 to TRBJ1-3; maybe TRBD1 (6 bases). V was pared by 9 bases and J by 0 bases, with 24 bases between. The V gene's germline CDR1 is LNHNV and CDR2 YYDKDF (reference sequence). CDR3 size: 18 residues. The CDR3, as DNA: TGTGCCACTCCCCAGCCCAGGTCAACAGGGCTCTCTGGAAACACCATATATTTT. The encoded protein is CATPQPRSTGLSGNTIYF.

This clone has a handful of counts. The chain has TRBV9 and TRBJ2-1; the D is unclear. This CDR3 is 16 amino acids long. From germline, CDR1 is SGDLS and CDR2 YYNGEE. V shed 0 bases and J shed 4 bases, with 14 bases lying between them. The DNA of the CDR3 is TGTGCCAGCAGCGTAGCTGCTACGGGTCTTTACAATGAGCAGTTCTTC. Translation: CASSVAATGLYNEQFF.

This clone appeared a few times. V usage is TRBV5-1 and J usage is TRBJ1-2, with D possibly TRBD1 on 6 matching bases. Trimming pared 4 bases from V and 3 bases from J, leaving 7 bases between. CDR1 SGHRS and CDR2 YFSETQ come from the germline V gene. The CDR3 covers 12 residues. CDR3: CASSPGDYGYTF. CDR3 nucleotide sequence: TGCGCCAGCAGCCCAGGGGACTATGGCTACACCTTC.

As for this clone: Distinct nucleotide sequences in the sample also encode this CDR3. The chain links TRBV2 to TRBJ2-1; no firm D call. The germline CDR1 and CDR2 sequences are SNHLY and FYNNEI. There are 12 residues in the CDR3. The V end lost 6 bases, the J end lost 4 bases, and 7 bases lay between the germline ends. The CDR3 DNA reads TGTGCCAGCAGGCCCGGGTACAATGAGCAGTTCTTC. Protein: CASRPGYNEQFF.

This chain connects TRBV7-6 to TRBJ2-2, with D hard to call. CDR1 is SGHVS, CDR2 FNYEAQ, per germline. V was cut by 2 bases and J by 5 bases, with 6 bases left in between. CDR3 length equals 13 residues. The CDR3 protein is CASSLTRTGELFF. The CDR3 nucleotides are TGTGCCAGCAGCTTAACCAGGACCGGGGAGCTGTTTTTT.

The CDR3 reads CASSSDRGWGTQYF. The CDR3 bases are TGTGCCAGCAGCTCTGACAGAGGATGGGGGACCCAGTACTTC. V and J are TRBV7-3 and TRBJ2-5; D is possibly TRBD1 (5 bases). Trimming took off 4 bases at V and 7 bases at J, with 16 bases between the two ends. The length of the CDR3 is 14 residues. Per the germline V gene, CDR1 is SGHTA and CDR2 is FQGTGA. Combining the CDR3 with reference TRBV7-3 and TRBJ2-5 gives the whole variable domain GAGVSQTPSNKVTEKGKYVELRCDPISGHTALYWYRQSLGQGPEFLIYFQGTGAADDSGLPNDRFFAVRPEGSVSTLKIQRTERGDSAVYLCASSSDRGWGTQYFGPGTRLLVL.

V usage is TRBV13 and J usage is TRBJ2-6, with no clear D. Germline V lookup: CDR1 PRHDT, CDR2 FYEKMQ (reference sequence). Deletions cut 4 bases from V and 4 bases from J, with 8 bases between. The CDR3 runs 14 residues. The CDR3 DNA follows: TGTGCCAGCAGCTCCGCTCTAGGGGCCAACGTCCTGACTTTC. Amino acid sequence: CASSSALGANVLTF. The entire variable domain, with the rest obtained from reference TRBV13 and TRBJ2-6, is as follows: AAGVIQSPRHLIKEKRETATLKCYPIPRHDTVYWYQQGPGQDPQFLISFYEKMQSDKGSIPDRFSAQQFSDYHSELNMSSLELGDSALYFCASSSALGANVLTFGAGSRLTVL.

This CDR3 reads CASSFPGQTSDTQYF. DNA of the CDR3: TGCGCCAGCAGCTTCCCGGGACAGACCTCAGATACGCAGTATTTT. This chain connects TRBV5-1 to TRBJ2-3, with TRBD1 identical over 7 bases. The CDR3 totals 15 residues. J lost 4 bases, V lost 2 bases, and 7 bases had no gene match. Germline V gene lookup returns CDR1 SGHRS and CDR2 YFSETQ.